The 8 T cell receptor beta chains in this list originate from one sample, sequenced in a study of blood T cells in healthy people across ages. A second PCR, run for about 6 to 11 cycles, used a sample-barcoded 5' primer plus a J-beta primer mix. Via MiXCR, TCRdb re-called the 5' RACE reads, giving one row per CDR3 protein. The data contain some 1.6 million distinct CDR3 sequences, about 31% of them seen just once; the ten biggest clones take up 10% to 12%. Sequencing used blood. The receptors here all came from a woman aged 30 to 39 in good health.

The V and J genes are TRBV5-1 and TRBJ2-2, with a tentative D call TRBD2 (7 bases). Germline loops: CDR1 SGHRS, CDR2 YFSETQ. The CDR3 is 16 residues long. V gave up 6 bases and J gave up 4 bases, with 19 bases separating them. CDR3 amino acids: CASKFSGGAGTGELFF. In DNA, the CDR3 is TGCGCCAGCAAATTCTCGGGGGGCGCGGGCACCGGGGAGCTGTTTTTT.

This clonotype was seen a few times. CDR3: CASSLNYGGEQFF. CDR3 sequence (DNA): TGTGCCAGCAGTTTGAATTATGGGGGTGAGCAGTTCTTC. The V call is TRBV12-3 or TRBV12-4, the J call TRBJ2-1; D is perhaps TRBD1 or TRBD2 (5 bases each). The CDR3 loop spans 13 amino acids. The V end was cut by 3 bases, the J end by 9 bases, with 12 bases between.

The chain uses TRBV9 and TRBJ2-3; D is possibly TRBD2 (5 bases). Trimming took off 5 bases at V and 2 bases at J, with 12 bases between the two ends. CDR1 is SGDLS and CDR2 is YYNGEE in the germline V gene. This CDR3 region has 14 residues. The CDR3 DNA is TGTGCCAGCAGGGGTGAGGGAGCCACAGATACGCAGTATTTT. Protein sequence: CASRGEGATDTQYF.

This clonotype was found a few times. This chain uses TRBV27 with TRBJ2-5; the D gene is possibly TRBD2 (6 bases). The J call may be faulty, since TRBJ2-7 better matches the DNA end. This CDR3 is built from 15 residues. Germline assignment: CDR1 MNHEY and CDR2 SMNVEV (reference sequence). CDR3 DNA sequence: TGTGCCAGCAGTTTGGGGGGAGGTTTGGGCTACGAGCAGTACTTC. Protein sequence: CASSLGGGLGYEQYF.

The table lists this clonotype with many counts. The chain has TRBV15 and TRBJ2-5; no clear D gene. The CDR3 is 14 amino acids. Looked up from germline, CDR1 is LNHNV and CDR2 is YYDKDF (reference sequence). V was shortened by 0 bases and J by 7 bases, with 12 bases between the two germline ends. CDR3 nucleotide sequence: TGTGCCACCAGCAGAGACCCCGTATCCTCGACCCAGTACTTC. It is translated as CATSRDPVSSTQYF.

Worth noting for this clonotype: At one boundary the junction diverges from the germline segment, which might be a read error. This chain joins TRBV7-9 and TRBJ1-1; 7 bases fit TRBD1. Germline lookup yields CDR1 SEHNR and CDR2 FQNEAQ (reference sequence). CDR3 length: 14 amino acids. CDR3 sequence (DNA): TGTGCCAGCAGCTCCAGACAGGGCGATACTGAAGTTTTCTTT. Translation gives CASSSRQGDTEVFF.

The chain is built from TRBV3-1 and TRBJ2-1, with 8 bases matching TRBD2. The CDR3 covers 12 residues. Germline V gene sequence: CDR1 LGHDT, CDR2 YNNKEL (reference sequence). CDR3 in amino acids: CASVGAGETQFF. CDR3 bases: TGTGCTTCTGTGGGAGCGGGAGAGACCCAGTTCTTC.

This clonotype was seen a handful of times. V and J are TRBV4-1 and TRBJ2-3; a possible D gene is TRBD2 (5 bases). Trimming cost V 0 bases and J 1 base, with 14 bases left between them. CDR1 and CDR2 from the germline V gene are MGHRA and YSYEKL. The CDR3 runs to 17 residues. The CDR3 here is CASSQETLKRGTDTQYF. The CDR3 region has the DNA TGCGCCAGCAGCCAAGAAACTCTGAAGAGGGGCACAGATACGCAGTATTTT.